This TCR beta chain was profiled in a study of T cell changes during pregnancy in multiple sclerosis. Assay: immunoSEQ multiplex PCR; the TCRdb copy retains only in-frame clones and omits some. The sample includes 70,000 or so clones, about 92% seen only once; the top ten take 2%. Looked up from germline, CDR1 is MNHEY and CDR2 is SVGAGI. J lost 7 bases, V lost 6 bases, and 10 bases had no gene match. This CDR3 has 15 residues. The receptor was derived from a female donor in good health, enrolled as a control in a pregnancy study. V gene TRBV6-5 combines with J gene TRBJ2-2; 8 bases are a match to TRBD1. The sample was peripheral blood, taken in the third trimester of pregnancy. The CDR3 bases are TGTGCCAGCAGCCCAGGACAGGGAATGTTCGGGGAGCTGTTTTTT. Translating gives CASSPGQGMFGELFF.